A single sample gave rise to the 17 T cell receptor beta chains below, sequenced in a study of shared clonotypes between healthy human individuals (dated by TCRdb to 2018 to 2021). The method was the immunoSEQ multiplex PCR assay. TCRdb holds this immuneACCESS table with in-frame rearrangements only. Some clones are missing; in checked studies, unresolved V genes explain under half, and the rest has no known cause. In all, the sample holds about 2 million clones, and about 95% of those were seen once. Clones ranked in the top ten supply more than 0.95% of the sample. For the CD8 naive samples, CD45RO-negative cells were positively selected for CCR7, yielding a CD45RA+CCR7+ population from which TemRA cells were excluded. Sequencing was carried out using naive CD8+ T cells sorted from blood. Reading the label with the study, this specimen's cell subset or site is: CD45RA+CCR7+. These receptors were collected from a man between 18 and 35 years old in good health.

V usage is TRBV4-1 and J usage is TRBJ2-7, with D possibly TRBD2 on 5 matching bases. CDR3 size: 13 residues. Germline V lookup: CDR1 MGHRA, CDR2 YSYEKL. V gave up 2 bases and J gave up 4 bases, with 9 bases separating them. The CDR3, as DNA: TGCGCCAGCAGCCAAAGCGGCGCTTACGAGCAGTACTTC. Its protein product is CASSQSGAYEQYF.

A note on this clone: The same CDR3 arises from other DNA sequences in this sample as well. The chain links TRBV11-2 to TRBJ2-7; D unresolved. The V and J ends lost 5 bases and 6 bases respectively, with 14 bases between them. CDR3 size: 13 residues. Germline loops: CDR1 SGHAT, CDR2 FQNNGV. CDR3 sequence: CASSLLVSGEQYF. The CDR3 nucleotides are TGTGCCAGCAGCCTGCTTGTTTCGGGCGAGCAGTACTTC.

This chain joins TRBV27 and TRBJ1-2; D is ambiguous. The ends were cut back, 2 bases at V and 3 bases at J, with 10 bases in the middle. This CDR3 contains 14 residues. Per germline, CDR1 MNHEY and CDR2 SMNVEV (reference sequence). The DNA for the CDR3 is TGTGCCAGCAGTTTAACCGGGGTCCACTATGGCTACACCTTC. Protein product: CASSLTGVHYGYTF.

This rearrangement joins TRBV6-1 to TRBJ2-7; TRBD1 is a possible D gene (5 bases). The germline V gene encodes CDR1 MNHNS and CDR2 SASEGT. Trimming cost V 2 bases and J 2 bases, with 13 bases left between them. This CDR3 has 15 amino acids. DNA of the CDR3: TGTGCCAGCAGTGAAAGACAGAGCCCACCCTACGAGCAGTACTTC. Translation gives CASSERQSPPYEQYF.

V is TRBV5-1 and J is TRBJ2-5; perhaps TRBD1 as D (5 bases). V was trimmed by 4 bases and J by 5 bases, leaving 15 bases between them. Germline lookup yields CDR1 SGHRS and CDR2 YFSETQ. The CDR3 extends over 14 amino acids. CDR3 coding DNA: TGCGCCAGCAGCGCGGACACCCCGGTGGAGACCCAGTACTTC. Translation gives CASSADTPVETQYF.

The chain uses TRBV6-6 and TRBJ2-5; a weak D match, TRBD1 (5 bases). V shed 2 bases and J shed 0 bases, with 7 bases lying between them. The CDR3 has 14 amino acids. CDR1 and CDR2 from the germline V gene are MNHNY and SVGAGI (reference sequence). This CDR3 reads CASSYGQNQETQYF. The DNA for the CDR3 is TGTGCCAGCAGTTACGGACAAAACCAAGAGACCCAGTACTTC.

On this clone: Other nucleotide sequences from this sample produce the same CDR3. The chain links TRBV6-5 to TRBJ2-3; D is undetermined. V was pared by 3 bases and J by 2 bases, with 6 bases between. Germline V lookup: CDR1 MNHEY, CDR2 SVGAGI. The CDR3 is made up of 13 amino acids. CDR3 region: CASSYSLTDTQYF. The DNA of the CDR3 is TGTGCCAGCAGTTATTCCCTCACAGATACGCAGTATTTT.

The rearrangement links TRBV25-1 to TRBJ2-1; D not resolved. This CDR3 has 12 residues. From germline, CDR1 is MGHDK and CDR2 SYGVNS. Trimming took off 10 bases at V and 8 bases at J, with 15 bases between the two ends. The CDR3 region is CATTASTHEQFF. CDR3 DNA: TGTGCCACAACCGCCTCGACGCATGAGCAGTTCTTC.

This chain joins TRBV4-3 and TRBJ1-1; no definite D call. The CDR3 runs 14 residues. Trimming removed 1 base from V and 4 bases from J, with 10 bases in between. Germline assignment: CDR1 LGHNA and CDR2 YSLEER. CDR3 sequence: CASSQAEGGTEAFF. DNA of the CDR3: TGCGCCAGCAGCCAAGCCGAGGGAGGCACTGAAGCTTTCTTT.

The chain carries TRBV7-6 and TRBJ1-1; D may be TRBD1 (5 bases). The CDR3 has 14 residues. Per germline, CDR1 SGHVS and CDR2 FNYEAQ. V was clipped by 3 bases and J by 6 bases, with 14 bases between them. This CDR3 is CASSFGTRDPEAFF. The CDR3 region has the DNA TGTGCCAGCAGCTTTGGGACCCGGGACCCTGAAGCTTTCTTT.

V and J are TRBV5-1 and TRBJ2-1, with 7 nucleotides matching TRBD2. The CDR3 has 16 residues. The trim removed 2 bases at V and 4 bases at J, leaving 9 bases unmatched. Germline CDR1 is SGHRS and CDR2 is YFSETQ. CDR3 loop: CASSFDGGRLYNEQFF. The CDR3 DNA reads TGCGCCAGCAGCTTTGATGGCGGGAGATTATACAATGAGCAGTTCTTC.

The rearrangement links TRBV10-3 to TRBJ1-1; D gene unclear. Trimming left V 0 bases short and J 4 bases short, with 9 bases between. CDR1 ENHRY and CDR2 SYGVKD come from the germline V gene. The CDR3 is made up of 14 amino acids. CDR3 amino acids: CAISESAGSTEAFF. CDR3 nucleotides: TGTGCCATCAGTGAGTCGGCAGGTTCCACTGAAGCTTTCTTT.

The CDR3 DNA reads TGTGCCAGCACCCAGTGGGCGGGGGGGTCCTACAATGAGCAGTTCTTC. This codes for CASTQWAGGSYNEQFF. This chain uses TRBV9 with TRBJ2-1, with 9 bases aligning to TRBD2. Trimming took 6 bases from V and 1 from J; bases not matched to a gene: 8. The CDR3 consists of 16 residues. Per germline, CDR1 SGDLS and CDR2 YYNGEE. The variable domain in full, completed from reference TRBV9 and TRBJ2-1, reads DSGVTQTPKHLITATGQRVTLRCSPRSGDLSVYWYQQSLDQGLQFLIQYYNGEERAKGNILERFSAQQFPDLHSELNLSSLELGDSALYFCASTQWAGGSYNEQFFGPGTRLTVL.

The rearrangement uses TRBV11-2 and TRBJ1-4; TRBD1 might be the D (6 bases). V was clipped by 1 base and J by 7 bases, with 13 bases between them. The germline V gene has CDR1 SGHAT and CDR2 FQNNGV. The CDR3 length is 15 residues. DNA of the CDR3: TGTGCCAGCAGCTTAGGTGGGGGGCCAAGTGAAAAACTGTTTTTT. Protein: CASSLGGGPSEKLFF. The full variable domain, in which reference TRBV11-2 and TRBJ1-4 provide the parts outside the CDR3, is EAGVAQSPRYKIIEKRQSVAFWCNPISGHATLYWYQQILGQGPKLLIQFQNNGVVDDSQLPKDRFSAERLKGVDSTLKIQPAKLEDSAVYLCASSLGGGPSEKLFFGSGTQLSVL.

The chain combines TRBV28 with TRBJ1-2; D is perhaps TRBD1 (5 bases). Trimming left V 6 bases short and J 5 bases short, with 13 bases between. The CDR3 is made up of 13 amino acids. The germline gives CDR1 MDHEN, CDR2 SYDVKM. DNA of the CDR3: TGTGCCAGCAGCCCGGGAGGGGCTTATGGCTACACCTTC. Its translation is CASSPGGAYGYTF.

The V and J genes are TRBV29-1 and TRBJ2-1; 12 nucleotides align to TRBD2. J gave up 4 bases and V 6 bases, and 10 bases lay outside the gene matches. There are 16 residues in the CDR3. Per the germline V gene, CDR1 is SQVTM and CDR2 is ANQGSEA. CDR3 sequence (DNA): TGCAGCGTCACCGGACTAGCGGGGTCGGTTTACAATGAGCAGTTCTTC. It yields the protein CSVTGLAGSVYNEQFF.

In this sample, this clone turned up once. Other DNA sequences in the same sample also yield this CDR3. The V and J genes are TRBV7-9 and TRBJ2-1; D is undetermined. This CDR3 region has 13 residues. V shed 0 bases and J shed 7 bases, with 7 bases lying between them. The germline V gene encodes CDR1 SEHNR and CDR2 FQNEAQ (reference sequence). CDR3 region: CASSLAPGNEQFF. The DNA for the CDR3 is TGTGCCAGCAGCTTAGCGCCTGGGAATGAGCAGTTCTTC. Full variable domain (missing parts from reference TRBV7-9 and TRBJ2-1): DTGVSQNPRHKITKRGQNVTFRCDPISEHNRLYWYRQTLGQGPEFLTYFQNEAQLEKSRLLSDRFSAERPKGSFSTLEIQRTEQGDSAMYLCASSLAPGNEQFFGPGTRLTVL.